Sequencing of this TCR beta chain was carried out in a study of neoadjuvant anti-PD-1 for oral cavity cancer. On the study more broadly: Around day 43, patients without progression received a fourth nivolumab dose before surgery. Regarding the study as a whole: Pretreatment Treg/Th17 ratio correlated inversely with post-treatment tumor clonality. Post-nivolumab, blood T cell clonality was significantly elevated in non-responders.

Assay used: immunoSEQ multiplex PCR; TCRdb lists only in-frame clones, some missing. The sample has fewer than 70,000 clones, 70% to 85% seen once; the top ten hold about 2.5%. CDR3 size: 13 residues. With 5 bases removed from V and 6 bases from J, the gap between germline ends came to 13 bases. Germline CDR1 WNHNN, CDR2 SYGVQD (reference sequence). Turning to this clone: Its antigen is as yet unknown.

This TCR derives from a person between 40 and 79 years old with oral cavity squamous cell carcinoma. Sequences were derived from PBMCs, sampled before nivolumab (anti-PD-1) treatment. This chain uses TRBV10-1 with TRBJ1-1; no reliable D call. The CDR3 DNA reads as TGCGCCAGCAGTTTTACACTGACCGCTGAAGCTTTCTTT. Its protein is CASSFTLTAEAFF.